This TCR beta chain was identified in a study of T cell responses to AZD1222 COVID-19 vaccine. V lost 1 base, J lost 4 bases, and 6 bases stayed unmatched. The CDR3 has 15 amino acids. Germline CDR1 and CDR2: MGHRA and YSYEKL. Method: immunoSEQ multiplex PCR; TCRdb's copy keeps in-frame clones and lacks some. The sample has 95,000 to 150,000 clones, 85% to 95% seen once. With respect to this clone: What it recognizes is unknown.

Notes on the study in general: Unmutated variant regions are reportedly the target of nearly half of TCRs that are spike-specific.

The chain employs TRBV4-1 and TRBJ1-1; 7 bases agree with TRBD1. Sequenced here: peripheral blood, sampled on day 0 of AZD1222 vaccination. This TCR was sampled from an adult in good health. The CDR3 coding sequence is TGCGCCAGCAGCCAAGGACAGGGCGTTGTCACTGAAGCTTTCTTT. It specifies CASSQGQGVVTEAFF.